This T cell receptor beta chain was captured in a study of OX40 agonist ivuxolimab in advanced cancers. Study-level background: Hepatocellular carcinoma, melanoma, renal cell or head and neck cancer occurred in dose-escalation patients.

TCRdb's table, derived via immunoSEQ multiplex PCR, lists solely in-frame clones and lacks some. The table has some 80,000 clones, around nine tenths seen once. Study results and caveats: Averaged across samples, CD8+ T cells carried more expanded clones than CD4+ did.

A note on this clone: What it binds is unknown.

Material: CD4+ or CD8+ T cells sorted from blood, obtained in a trial of the OX40 agonist ivuxolimab. The sequence derives from an adult with an advanced solid tumor such as melanoma, head and neck, liver or kidney cancer.

The CDR3 loop is CASSFREVGEQYF. In nucleotides, the CDR3 is TGTGCCAGCAGTTTCCGGGAAGTTGGCGAGCAGTACTTC. The rearrangement links TRBV27 to TRBJ2-7; D possibly corresponds to TRBD2 (5 bases). Germline CDR1 reads MNHEY; CDR2 reads SMNVEV (reference sequence). V was shortened by 3 bases and J by 6 bases, with 12 bases between the two germline ends. The CDR3 runs 13 residues.